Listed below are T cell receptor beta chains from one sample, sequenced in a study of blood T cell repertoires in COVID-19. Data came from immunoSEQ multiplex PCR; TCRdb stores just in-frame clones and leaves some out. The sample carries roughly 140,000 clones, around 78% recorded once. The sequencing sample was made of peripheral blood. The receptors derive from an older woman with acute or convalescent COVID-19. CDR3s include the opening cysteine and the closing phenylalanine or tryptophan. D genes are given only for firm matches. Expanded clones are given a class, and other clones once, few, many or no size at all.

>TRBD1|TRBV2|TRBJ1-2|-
TGTGCCAGCAGTGCGTCCGGGACAGGTGGCTACACCTTC
CASSASGTGGYTF
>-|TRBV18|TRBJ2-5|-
TGTGCCAGCTCACCACCCGTTGCGAAAGAGACCCAGTACTTC
CASSPPVAKETQYF
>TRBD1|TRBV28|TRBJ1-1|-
TGTGCCAGCAGTTCCTTGGTATCTAGGACAGGAGGGAACACTGAAGCTTTCTTT
CASSSLVSRTGGNTEAFF
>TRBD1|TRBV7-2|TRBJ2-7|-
TGTGCCAGCAGCTTCGACAGGGTTCGTATCGCCTACGAGCAGTACTTC
CASSFDRVRIAYEQYF
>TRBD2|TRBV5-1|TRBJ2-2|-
TGCGCCAGCAGCCTTGGGACTAGCGCCGGGGAGCTGTTTTTT
CASSLGTSAGELFF
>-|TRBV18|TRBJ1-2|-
TGTGCCAGCTCACCATCCCCAAGGAGTCCCCACTATGGCTACACCTTC
CASSPSPRSPHYGYTF
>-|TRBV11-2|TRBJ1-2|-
TGTGCCAGCAGCTTAGCCCTTGAGTATGGCTACACCTTC
CASSLALEYGYTF
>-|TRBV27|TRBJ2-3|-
TGTGCCAGCAGTCTAGGAGCCGGGACTTTGCAGTATTTT
CASSLGAGTLQYF
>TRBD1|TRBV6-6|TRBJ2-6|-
TGTGCCAGCAGTCGAACGACAGGGCCCTCTTCTGGGGCCAACGTCCTGACTTTC
CASSRTTGPSSGANVLTF
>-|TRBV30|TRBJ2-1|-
TGTGCCTGGAGTGCGGAAGCGGGCCCCTACAATGAGCAGTTCTTC
CAWSAEAGPYNEQFF
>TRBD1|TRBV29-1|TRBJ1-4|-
TGCAGCGTTCGACAGGGGGTTGCTGAAAAACTGTTTTTT
CSVRQGVAEKLFF
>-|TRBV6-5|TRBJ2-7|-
TGTGCCAGCTTACGGACTGACACCTACGAGCAGTACTTC
CASLRTDTYEQYF
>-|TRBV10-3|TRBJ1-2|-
TGTGCCATCAGTGCCCTACGAGAGAACTATGGCTACACCTTC
CAISALRENYGYTF
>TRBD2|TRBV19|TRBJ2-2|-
TGTGCCAGTAGGAGACTAGCGGGTTCCGGGGAGCTGTTTTTT
CASRRLAGSGELFF
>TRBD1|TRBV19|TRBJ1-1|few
TGTGCCAGTACTGCGGACAGGGACACTGAAGCTTTCTTT
CASTADRDTEAFF